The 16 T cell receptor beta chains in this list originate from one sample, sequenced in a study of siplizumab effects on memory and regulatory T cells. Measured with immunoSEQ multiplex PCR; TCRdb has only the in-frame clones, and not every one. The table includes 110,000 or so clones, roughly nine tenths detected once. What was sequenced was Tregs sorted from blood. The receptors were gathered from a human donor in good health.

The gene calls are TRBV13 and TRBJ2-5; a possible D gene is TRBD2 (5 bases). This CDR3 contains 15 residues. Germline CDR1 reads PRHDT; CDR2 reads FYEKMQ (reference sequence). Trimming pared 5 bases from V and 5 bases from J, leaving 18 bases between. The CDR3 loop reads CASSPGMSGAETQYF. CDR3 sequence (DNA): TGTGCCAGCAGCCCAGGTATGAGCGGAGCGGAGACCCAGTACTTC.

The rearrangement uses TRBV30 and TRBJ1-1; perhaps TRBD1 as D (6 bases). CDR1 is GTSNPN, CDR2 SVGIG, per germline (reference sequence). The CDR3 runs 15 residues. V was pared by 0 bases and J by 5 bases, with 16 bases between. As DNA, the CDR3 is TGTGCCTGGAGTGTTAAGAGGGGGAAAGCGACTGAAGCTTTCTTT. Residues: CAWSVKRGKATEAFF. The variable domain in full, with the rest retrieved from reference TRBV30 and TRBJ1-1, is SQTIHQWPATLVQPVGSPLSLECTVEGTSNPNLYWYRQAAGRGLQLLFYSVGIGQISSEVPQNLSASRPQDRQFILSSKKLLLSDSGFYLCAWSVKRGKATEAFFGQGTRLTVV.

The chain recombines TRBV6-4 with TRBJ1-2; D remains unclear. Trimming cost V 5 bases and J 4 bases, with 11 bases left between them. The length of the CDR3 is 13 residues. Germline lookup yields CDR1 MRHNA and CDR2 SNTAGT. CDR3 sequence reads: CASSPGRIYGYTF. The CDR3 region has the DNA TGTGCCAGCAGTCCCGGGAGAATCTATGGCTACACCTTC.

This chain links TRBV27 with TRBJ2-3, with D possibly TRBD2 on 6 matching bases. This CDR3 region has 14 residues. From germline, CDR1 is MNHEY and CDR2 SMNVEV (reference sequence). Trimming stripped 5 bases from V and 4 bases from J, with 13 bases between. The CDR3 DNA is TGTGCCAGCAGTCCCGGGAGACACGCAGATACGCAGTATTTT. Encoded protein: CASSPGRHADTQYF.

This CDR3 is CASNGGVNTEAFF. CDR3 bases: TGTGCCAGCAATGGGGGCGTGAACACTGAAGCTTTCTTT. The chain employs TRBV2 and TRBJ1-1; D might be TRBD1 (6 bases). V gave up 7 bases and J gave up 0 bases, with 9 bases separating them. The CDR3 totals 13 residues. CDR1 and CDR2 from the germline V gene are SNHLY and FYNNEI.

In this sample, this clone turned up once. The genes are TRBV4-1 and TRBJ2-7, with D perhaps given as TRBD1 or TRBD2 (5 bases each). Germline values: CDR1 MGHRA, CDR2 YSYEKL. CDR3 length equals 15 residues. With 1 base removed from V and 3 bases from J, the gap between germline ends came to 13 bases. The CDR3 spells CASSQGGDVYYEQYF. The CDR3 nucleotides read TGCGCCAGCAGCCAAGGAGGGGACGTTTACTACGAGCAGTACTTC.

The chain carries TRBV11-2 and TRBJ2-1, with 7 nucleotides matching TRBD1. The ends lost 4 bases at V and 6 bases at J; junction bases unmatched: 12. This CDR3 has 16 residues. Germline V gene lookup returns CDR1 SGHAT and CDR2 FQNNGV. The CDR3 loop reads CASSSARQGRRNEQFF. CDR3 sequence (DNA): TGTGCCAGCAGCTCCGCCAGACAGGGACGCCGCAATGAGCAGTTCTTC.

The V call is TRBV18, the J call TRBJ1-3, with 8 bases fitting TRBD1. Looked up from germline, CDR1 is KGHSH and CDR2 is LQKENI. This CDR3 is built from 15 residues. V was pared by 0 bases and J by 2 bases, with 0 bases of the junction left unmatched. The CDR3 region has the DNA TGTGCCAGCTCACCACCGGGACAGGCTGGAAACACCATATATTTT. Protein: CASSPPGQAGNTIYF.

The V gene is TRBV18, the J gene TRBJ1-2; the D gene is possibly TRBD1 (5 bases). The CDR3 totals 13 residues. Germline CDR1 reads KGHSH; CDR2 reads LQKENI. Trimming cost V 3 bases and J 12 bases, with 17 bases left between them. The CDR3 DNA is TGTGCCAGCTCACCGAATCTGGAAAGGGGAAACACCTTC. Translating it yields CASSPNLERGNTF.

CDR3 nucleotide sequence: TGTGCCAGCAGTTTATCGGGGCAGGGTGTCTCCTACGAGCAGTACTTC. Translation gives CASSLSGQGVSYEQYF. The V gene is TRBV27, the J gene TRBJ2-7, with a tentative D call TRBD1 (5 bases). CDR3 length equals 16 residues. Trimming removed 0 bases from V and 0 bases from J, with 12 bases in between. CDR1 is MNHEY and CDR2 is SMNVEV in the germline V gene (reference sequence).

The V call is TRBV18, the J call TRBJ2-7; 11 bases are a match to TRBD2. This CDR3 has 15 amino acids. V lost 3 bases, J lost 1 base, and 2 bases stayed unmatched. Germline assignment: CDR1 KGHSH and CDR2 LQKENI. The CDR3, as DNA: TGTGCCAGCTCACCTCGGACTAGCGGGTCCTACGAGCAGTACTTC. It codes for CASSPRTSGSYEQYF.

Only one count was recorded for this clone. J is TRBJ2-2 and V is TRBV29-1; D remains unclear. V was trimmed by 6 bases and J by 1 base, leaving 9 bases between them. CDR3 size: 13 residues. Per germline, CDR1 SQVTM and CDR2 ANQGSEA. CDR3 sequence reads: CSVQTLNTGELFF. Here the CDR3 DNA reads TGCAGCGTGCAGACCCTGAACACCGGGGAGCTGTTTTTT.

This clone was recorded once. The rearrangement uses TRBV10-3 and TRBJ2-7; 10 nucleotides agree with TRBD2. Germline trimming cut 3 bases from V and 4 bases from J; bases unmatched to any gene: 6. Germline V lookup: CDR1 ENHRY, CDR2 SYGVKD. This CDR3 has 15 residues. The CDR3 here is CAISEASGSFYEQYF. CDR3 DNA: TGTGCCATCAGTGAAGCTAGCGGGAGTTTTTACGAGCAGTACTTC.

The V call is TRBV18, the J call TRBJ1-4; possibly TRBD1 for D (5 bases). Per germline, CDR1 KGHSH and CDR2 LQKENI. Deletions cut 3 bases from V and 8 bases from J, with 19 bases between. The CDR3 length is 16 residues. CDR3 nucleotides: TGTGCCAGCTCACCGAGGGGACCTCCCTTCGACGAAAAACTGTTTTTT. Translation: CASSPRGPPFDEKLFF.

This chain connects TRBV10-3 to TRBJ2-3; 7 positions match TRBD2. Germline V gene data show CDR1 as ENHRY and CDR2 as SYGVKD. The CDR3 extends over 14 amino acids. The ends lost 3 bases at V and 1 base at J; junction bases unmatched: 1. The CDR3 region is CAISDRGGTDTQYF. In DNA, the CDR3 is TGTGCCATCAGTGATCGGGGGGGCACAGATACGCAGTATTTT.

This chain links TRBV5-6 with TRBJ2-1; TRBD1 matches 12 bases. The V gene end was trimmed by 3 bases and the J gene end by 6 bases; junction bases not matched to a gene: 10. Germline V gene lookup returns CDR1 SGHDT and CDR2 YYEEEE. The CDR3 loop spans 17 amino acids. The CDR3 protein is CASSSGTGGMALNEQFF. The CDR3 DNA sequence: TGTGCCAGCAGCTCCGGGACAGGGGGCATGGCGCTCAATGAGCAGTTCTTC.